This T cell receptor (beta chain) was obtained from a study of beta chain features in type 1 diabetes. At the level of the study: On cell yields, gender and age, patients and healthy donors were similar.

This CDR3 comprises 15 residues. CDR1 and CDR2 (germline): MNHEY, SVGAGI. V shed 5 bases, J shed 2 bases, and the junction held 7 bases outside the gene matches. Regarding the study as a whole: An over-representation of cells with high TCR expression could result from cDNA sequencing.

Points on this clone: Its antigen remains unidentified.

Expressed TCRB transcripts were sequenced after all isolated RNA was converted to cDNA. Profiled with immunoSEQ multiplex PCR; TCRdb holds only in-frame clones, not every one. Altogether about half a million clones are present, over 10% being singletons, with the ten largest covering 0.04% to 0.05%. The sequence derives from a woman aged 18-35 years in good health. The material sequenced was naive CD4+ T cells from blood. V and J are TRBV6-5 and TRBJ2-7; 9 nucleotides match TRBD1. Here the CDR3 reads CASSRDRVGTYEQYF. CDR3 DNA: TGTGCCAGCAGTCGGGACAGGGTTGGCACCTACGAGCAGTACTTC.